The 14 T cell receptor beta chains listed next were all sequenced from one sample in a study of cytomegalovirus exposure and HLA in healthy donors. Libraries were prepared by immunoSEQ multiplex PCR; TCRdb keeps only in-frame clonotypes and omits some of them. This sample carries fewer than 400,000 clones, just over 85% of them seen once, and the ten largest clones take around 0.84%. Input material: PBMCs. The receptors were gathered from a woman younger than 30 in good health and CMV-seronegative.

The chain joins TRBV28 to TRBJ1-1; D remains unclear. The V and J ends lost 7 bases and 6 bases respectively, with 15 bases between them. The CDR3 has 13 amino acids. Germline CDR1 reads MDHEN; CDR2 reads SYDVKM. The CDR3 protein is CASNAGDNAEAFF. In DNA, the CDR3 is TGTGCCAGCAACGCAGGTGATAACGCTGAAGCTTTCTTT. The full variable domain, completed using reference TRBV28 and TRBJ1-1, is DVKVTQSSRYLVKRTGEKVFLECVQDMDHENMFWYRQDPGLGLRLIYFSYDVKMKEKGDIPEGYSVSREKKERFSLILESASTNQTSMYLCASNAGDNAEAFFGQGTRLTVV.

The rearrangement joins TRBV4-2 to TRBJ2-3; D may be TRBD1 (5 bases). Germline assignment: CDR1 LGHNA and CDR2 YNFKEQ. There are 14 residues in the CDR3. Trimming left V 1 base short and J 1 base short, with 6 bases between. Here the CDR3 DNA reads TGTGCCAGCAGCCAAGCACAGGGCACAGATACGCAGTATTTT. This encodes CASSQAQGTDTQYF.

The V call is TRBV18, the J call TRBJ1-3; tentatively, D is TRBD1 (5 bases). The V and J ends lost 1 base and 3 bases respectively, with 13 bases between them. Germline V gene lookup returns CDR1 KGHSH and CDR2 LQKENI. This CDR3 is built from 16 residues. The CDR3 loop is CASSPQEGTDGNTIYF. The CDR3 nucleotides are TGTGCCAGCTCACCACAGGAGGGGACCGATGGAAACACCATATATTTT.

This chain connects TRBV5-6 to TRBJ1-4; D is unresolved. The CDR3 is 15 residues long. The ends were cut back, 4 bases at V and 2 bases at J, with 12 bases in the middle. Germline-derived CDR1 and CDR2 are SGHDT and YYEEEE. CDR3 bases: TGTGCCAGCAGCCCGACGCGAGGGACTAATGAAAAACTGTTTTTT. Translated: CASSPTRGTNEKLFF.

This rearrangement joins TRBV18 to TRBJ1-5; tentative D call: TRBD1 (6 bases). The CDR3 runs to 17 residues. V lost 3 bases, J lost 7 bases, and 22 bases lay in between. From germline, CDR1 is KGHSH and CDR2 LQKENI. CDR3 in DNA: TGTGCCAGCTCACCCCCCGGGGGGCAGGCCCTCGGGCAGCCCCAGCATTTT. Amino acids: CASSPPGGQALGQPQHF.

The gene calls are TRBV4-3 and TRBJ1-2; D is ambiguous. Germline V lookup: CDR1 LGHNA, CDR2 YSLEER. The length of the CDR3 is 11 residues. V lost 4 bases and J 7 bases, leaving 7 bases between the germline ends. The CDR3: CASSLGSGYTF. The CDR3 bases are TGCGCCAGCAGCCTCGGGTCTGGCTACACCTTC.

The chain recombines TRBV7-2 with TRBJ2-7; TRBD1 might be the D (5 bases). The germline V gene encodes CDR1 SGHTA and CDR2 FQGNSA. The CDR3 spans 13 residues. V dropped 5 bases and J dropped 3 bases, with 11 bases sitting between them. The CDR3 is CASSPVGLYEQYF. CDR3 nucleotides: TGTGCCAGCAGCCCCGTGGGGCTCTACGAGCAGTACTTC. Complete variable domain (other parts from reference TRBV7-2 and TRBJ2-7): GAGVSQSPSNKVTEKGKDVELRCDPISGHTALYWYRQSLGQGLEFLIYFQGNSAPDKSGLPSDRFSAERTGGSVSTLTIQRTQQEDSAVYLCASSPVGLYEQYFGPGTRLTVT.

The gene calls are TRBV9 and TRBJ2-1; 7 bases fit TRBD1. Germline loops: CDR1 SGDLS, CDR2 YYNGEE. This CDR3 has 15 residues. V was clipped by 3 bases and J by 6 bases; unmatched bases: 9. Here the CDR3 reads CASSAETGPANEQFF. CDR3 bases: TGTGCCAGCAGCGCCGAGACAGGGCCCGCCAATGAGCAGTTCTTC. The full variable domain, in which reference TRBV9 and TRBJ2-1 provide the parts outside the CDR3, is DSGVTQTPKHLITATGQRVTLRCSPRSGDLSVYWYQQSLDQGLQFLIQYYNGEERAKGNILERFSAQQFPDLHSELNLSSLELGDSALYFCASSAETGPANEQFFGPGTRLTVL.

This chain joins TRBV12-5 and TRBJ2-2; D uncertain. The CDR3 runs 12 residues. The V gene lost 7 bases and the J gene lost 0 bases, with 3 bases spanning the gap. Per germline, CDR1 LGHNT and CDR2 FRNRAP. The CDR3 nucleotides read TGTGCTAGTGCAGCGAACACCGGGGAGCTGTTTTTT. Its translation: CASAANTGELFF. The full variable domain, in which reference TRBV12-5 and TRBJ2-2 provide the parts outside the CDR3, is DARVTQTPRHKVTEMGQEVTMRCQPILGHNTVFWYRQTMMQGLELLAYFRNRAPLDDSGMPKDRFSAEMPDATLATLKIQPSEPRDSAVYFCASAANTGELFFGEGSRLTVL.

The V call is TRBV7-6, the J call TRBJ2-7; weak D call: TRBD1 (6 bases). This CDR3 has 16 residues. Germline CDR1 reads SGHVS; CDR2 reads FNYEAQ. The V gene lost 5 bases and the J gene lost 2 bases, with 19 bases spanning the gap. The CDR3 DNA reads as TGTGCCAGCAGCGCCCGTTACAGGGCTAGTACCTACGAGCAGTACTTC. This gives the protein CASSARYRASTYEQYF.

In DNA, the CDR3 is TGTGCCAGCTCACTTGCTAGTGTCGATGAGCAGTTCTTC. Its protein is CASSLASVDEQFF. The chain employs TRBV18 and TRBJ2-1; D is unclear. Trimming stripped 4 bases from V and 8 bases from J, with 12 bases between. Germline V CDR1 and CDR2: KGHSH, LQKENI. The length of the CDR3 is 13 residues. Using reference TRBV18 and TRBJ2-1 for the parts outside the CDR3, the full variable domain is NAGVMQNPRHLVRRRGQEARLRCSPMKGHSHVYWYRQLPEEGLKFMVYLQKENIIDESGMPKERFSAEFPKEGPSILRIQQVVRGDSAAYFCASSLASVDEQFFGPGTRLTVL.

This chain links TRBV7-9 with TRBJ2-7; a possible D gene is TRBD1 (6 bases). CDR1 is SEHNR and CDR2 is FQNEAQ in the germline V gene (reference sequence). This CDR3 has 15 residues. The V gene lost 0 bases and the J gene lost 0 bases, with 9 bases spanning the gap. The chain's CDR3 is CASSLAGDNSYEQYF. The CDR3 DNA follows: TGTGCCAGCAGCTTAGCCGGGGACAACTCCTACGAGCAGTACTTC. Full variable domain (remainder filled in from reference TRBV7-9 and TRBJ2-7): DTGVSQNPRHKITKRGQNVTFRCDPISEHNRLYWYRQTLGQGPEFLTYFQNEAQLEKSRLLSDRFSAERPKGSFSTLEIQRTEQGDSAMYLCASSLAGDNSYEQYFGPGTRLTVT.

The chain joins TRBV5-1 to TRBJ1-2; TRBD1 aligns across 10 bases. This CDR3 is 13 amino acids long. CDR1 SGHRS and CDR2 YFSETQ come from the germline V gene. After removal of 3 bases from V and 12 bases from J, the junction contained 8 bases not matched to a gene. The CDR3 protein is CASSSRAGTGDTF. CDR3 sequence (DNA): TGCGCCAGCAGCTCCCGGGCTGGGACAGGGGACACCTTC.

CDR3 sequence (DNA): TGTGCCAGCAGTACAGGGGGTTTGGAAAAACTGTTTTTT. Its translation: CASSTGGLEKLFF. The V call is TRBV25-1, the J call TRBJ1-4; TRBD1 matches 8 bases. After removal of 5 bases from V and 8 bases from J, the junction contained 4 bases not matched to a gene. CDR1 and CDR2 from the germline V gene are MGHDK and SYGVNS. This CDR3 contains 13 residues.